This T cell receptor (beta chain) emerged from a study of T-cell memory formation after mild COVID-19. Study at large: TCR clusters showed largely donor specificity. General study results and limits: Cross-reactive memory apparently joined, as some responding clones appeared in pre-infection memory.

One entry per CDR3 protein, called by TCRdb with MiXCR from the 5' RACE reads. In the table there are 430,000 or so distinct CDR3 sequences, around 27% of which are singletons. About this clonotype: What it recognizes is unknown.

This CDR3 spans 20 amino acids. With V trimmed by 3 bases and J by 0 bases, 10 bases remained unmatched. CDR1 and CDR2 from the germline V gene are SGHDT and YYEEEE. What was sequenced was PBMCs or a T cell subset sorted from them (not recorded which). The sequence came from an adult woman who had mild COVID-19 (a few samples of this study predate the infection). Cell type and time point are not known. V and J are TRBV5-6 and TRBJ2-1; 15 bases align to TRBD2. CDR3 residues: CASSYRTSGGVESSYNEQFF. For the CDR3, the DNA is TGTGCCAGCAGCTACAGGACTAGCGGGGGGGTTGAAAGCTCCTACAATGAGCAGTTCTTC. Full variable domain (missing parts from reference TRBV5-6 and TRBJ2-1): DAGVTQSPTHLIKTRGQQVTLRCSPKSGHDTVSWYQQALGQGPQFIFQYYEEEERQRGNFPDRFSGHQFPNYSSELNVNALLLGDSALYLCASSYRTSGGVESSYNEQFFGPGTRLTVL.